Below, 9 T cell receptor beta chains from the same sample are listed, as sequenced in a study of cytomegalovirus exposure and HLA in healthy donors. 13 Jbeta primers and 60 Vbeta primers were used for the PCR. Assay used: immunoSEQ multiplex PCR; TCRdb lists only in-frame clones, some missing. In the table there are under 150,000 clones, 82% of which are singletons. Sequences were obtained from PBMCs. The receptor source for this set is a male donor in good health and CMV-seronegative.

The chain couples TRBV28 to TRBJ1-2; D call uncertain. The CDR3 runs 13 residues. V lost 6 bases, J lost 8 bases, and 16 bases lay in between. Germline-derived CDR1 and CDR2 are MDHEN and SYDVKM. As DNA, the CDR3 is TGTGCCAGCAGGATTCCGGGTCCTCGGGGCTACACCTTC. Translated: CASRIPGPRGYTF.

The chain has TRBV4-3 and TRBJ1-2; TRBD1 matches at 7 bases. The CDR3 spans 13 residues. CDR1 is LGHNA, CDR2 YSLEER, per germline. V was pared by 4 bases and J by 7 bases, with 6 bases of the junction left unmatched. CDR3 in DNA: TGCGCCAGCAGCCTATCCGGACAGGCTGGCTACACCTTC. Translation gives CASSLSGQAGYTF.

The chain uses TRBV10-3 and TRBJ1-2; TRBD1 might be the D (5 bases). The V and J ends lost 4 bases and 0 bases respectively, with 9 bases between them. The CDR3 is 14 residues long. The germline gives CDR1 ENHRY, CDR2 SYGVKD. CDR3 sequence reads: CAISAGYTNYGYTF. The CDR3 DNA reads TGTGCCATCAGTGCAGGGTATACTAACTATGGCTACACCTTC.

The chain carries TRBV10-3 and TRBJ1-5, with TRBD1 as a possible D gene (5 bases). Germline V gene data show CDR1 as ENHRY and CDR2 as SYGVKD. V was trimmed by 6 bases and J by 4 bases, leaving 13 bases between them. The CDR3 has 14 residues. CDR3 nucleotides: TGTGCCATCAGCCGCGGGGGTGGGAATCAGCCCCAGCATTTT. It translates to CAISRGGGNQPQHF.

DNA for the CDR3: TGTGCCAGCAGTTACGCACGGAGCTATGGCTACACCTTC. This encodes CASSYARSYGYTF. This chain connects TRBV6-5 to TRBJ1-2; D unclear. Trimming left V 2 bases short and J 4 bases short, with 8 bases between. The CDR3 covers 13 residues. Germline values: CDR1 MNHEY, CDR2 SVGAGI.

The chain links TRBV11-2 to TRBJ1-2, with D unresolved. CDR1 is SGHAT and CDR2 is FQNNGV in the germline V gene. V lost 5 bases and J lost 6, with 16 bases in between. The CDR3 loop spans 14 amino acids. The CDR3 sequence: CASSEPPGIHGYTF. The CDR3, as DNA: TGTGCCAGCAGCGAACCCCCCGGGATCCATGGCTACACCTTC.

V usage is TRBV9 and J usage is TRBJ2-7, with 14 bases matching TRBD2. Germline V gene sequence: CDR1 SGDLS, CDR2 YYNGEE. This CDR3 has 15 amino acids. Trimming cost V 4 bases and J 6 bases; bases outside gene matches: 6. CDR3 loop: CASSPTSGRAFEQYF. CDR3 bases: TGTGCCAGCAGCCCGACTAGCGGGAGGGCCTTCGAGCAGTACTTC.

This clone is a singleton in its sample. The chain employs TRBV30 and TRBJ2-1, with D possibly TRBD2 on 6 matching bases. V gave up 3 bases and J gave up 7 bases, with 10 bases separating them. This CDR3 contains 12 residues. Germline V gene data show CDR1 as GTSNPN and CDR2 as SVGIG (reference sequence). This chain's CDR3 is CAWSFGGNEQFF. The CDR3, as DNA: TGTGCCTGGAGCTTTGGGGGGAATGAGCAGTTCTTC.

The CDR3 nucleotides are TGTGCCAGCAGCCCCCTGGCGGCGAACACCGGGGAGCTGTTTTTT. Protein product: CASSPLAANTGELFF. V usage is TRBV7-3 and J usage is TRBJ2-2; no clear D gene. Germline loops: CDR1 SGHTA, CDR2 FQGTGA. The CDR3 totals 15 residues. V was trimmed by 5 bases and J by 0 bases, leaving 10 bases between them.